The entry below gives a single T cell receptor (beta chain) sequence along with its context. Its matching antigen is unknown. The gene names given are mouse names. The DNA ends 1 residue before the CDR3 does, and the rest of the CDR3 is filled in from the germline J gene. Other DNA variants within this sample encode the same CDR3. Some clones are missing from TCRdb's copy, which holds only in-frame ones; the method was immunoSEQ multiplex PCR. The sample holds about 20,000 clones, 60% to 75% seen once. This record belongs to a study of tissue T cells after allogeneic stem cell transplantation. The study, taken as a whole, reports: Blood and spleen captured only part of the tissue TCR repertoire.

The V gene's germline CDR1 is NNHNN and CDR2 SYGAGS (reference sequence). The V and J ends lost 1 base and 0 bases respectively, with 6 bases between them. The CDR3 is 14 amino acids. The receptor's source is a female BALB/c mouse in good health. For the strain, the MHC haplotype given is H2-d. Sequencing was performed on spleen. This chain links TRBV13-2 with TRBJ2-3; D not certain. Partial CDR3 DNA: TGTGCCAGCGGTGATAAGGGCAGTGCAGAAACGCTGTAT. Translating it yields CASGDKGSAETLY. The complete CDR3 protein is CASGDKGSAETLYF.